What follows is one TCR beta chain and its context. This entry comes from a study of blood T cell repertoires in COVID-19. Study information: Sites across the United States, Italy and Spain contributed samples from acute and convalescent COVID-19.

Clones were read by immunoSEQ multiplex PCR, and TCRdb kept only the in-frame ones, dropping some. The profile shows about 140,000 clones, about 76% of them singletons. This CDR3 comprises 14 residues. The germline gives CDR1 MDHEN, CDR2 SYDVKM. Trimming removed 4 bases at V and 0 bases at J, with 9 bases between. The sequence derives from a man older than 75 with acute or convalescent COVID-19. The chain combines TRBV28 with TRBJ1-1; maybe TRBD1 (6 bases). Sequenced input: peripheral blood. The CDR3: CASSSRQVNTEAFF. DNA of the CDR3: TGTGCCAGCAGTTCACGACAGGTGAACACTGAAGCTTTCTTT.